This T cell receptor (beta chain) was observed in a study of cytomegalovirus exposure and HLA in healthy donors. With 60 Vbeta and 13 Jbeta primers, the PCR was carried out. Generated by immunoSEQ multiplex PCR, the TCRdb table keeps only in-frame clones and is missing some. The sample has roughly 130,000 clones, 80% to 85% seen once; the top ten hold less than 1.5%. This TCR was sampled from a male donor in good health and CMV-seropositive. Sequenced: PBMCs.

The CDR3 loop reads CASSTGWAGGTDGELFF. The CDR3 DNA reads TGTGCCAGCAGTACAGGGTGGGCGGGGGGAACCGACGGGGAGCTGTTTTTT. J is TRBJ2-2 and V is TRBV2, with 8 bases that match TRBD2. This CDR3 spans 17 amino acids. The V segment lost 5 bases and the J segment 7 bases; nucleotides outside the gene matches: 15. In germline, CDR1 is SNHLY, CDR2 FYNNEI. Full variable domain (outside the CDR3, taken from reference TRBV2 and TRBJ2-2): EPEVTQTPSHQVTQMGQEVILRCVPISNHLYFYWYRQILGQKVEFLVSFYNNEISEKSEIFDDQFSVERPDGSNFTLKIRSTKLEDSAMYFCASSTGWAGGTDGELFFGEGSRLTVL.